What follows are 24 T cell receptor beta chains derived from one specimen sequenced in a study of beta chain features in type 1 diabetes. Study-level results: Moderate but significant shortening of TCRB CDR3s was recorded in all four CD4+ subsets from Type 1 diabetes patients.

The antigens of these receptors remain unknown. The entirety of the isolated RNA underwent reverse transcription, so expressed TCRB transcripts were sequenced. The assay was immunoSEQ multiplex PCR, and TCRdb's table has in-frame clones only and misses some. The table shows 250,000 to 300,000 clones, with 13% to 15% occurring only once. The sequencing sample was made of naive CD4+ T cells from blood. These receptors all come from a man younger than 40 with type 1 diabetes.

This clone occurred a few times. V and J are TRBV5-1 and TRBJ2-3; D gene unclear. The CDR3 runs 14 residues. The V end was cut by 0 bases, the J end by 6 bases, with 11 bases between. The germline CDR1 and CDR2 sequences are SGHRS and YFSETQ. DNA for the CDR3: TGCGCCAGCAGCTTGGAACCCCCTACGGATACGCAGTATTTT. It codes for CASSLEPPTDTQYF.

This clone showed up just a few times. The chain combines TRBV6-5 with TRBJ1-4; TRBD1 might be the D (5 bases). CDR1 and CDR2 from the germline V gene are MNHEY and SVGAGI. V gave up 6 bases and J gave up 8 bases, with 13 bases separating them. The CDR3 is 13 amino acids. CDR3 residues: CASSRWEGEKLFF. The CDR3 nucleotides are TGTGCCAGCAGCCGGTGGGAGGGGGAAAAACTGTTTTTT.

The V and J genes are TRBV29-1 and TRBJ2-5; the match to TRBD2 covers 13 bases. Per germline, CDR1 SQVTM and CDR2 ANQGSEA. Germline trimming cut 6 bases from V and 5 bases from J; bases unmatched to any gene: 9. The CDR3 loop spans 15 amino acids. This CDR3 is CSVGLAGEVEETQYF. The CDR3 region has the DNA TGCAGCGTCGGACTAGCGGGAGAGGTAGAGGAGACCCAGTACTTC.

There are a few counts of this clone. The chain has TRBV11-2 and TRBJ2-1; D uncertain. This CDR3 has 15 amino acids. Trimming left V 5 bases short and J 0 bases short, with 11 bases between. Germline V lookup: CDR1 SGHAT, CDR2 FQNNGV. The CDR3 spells CASSRIAVSYNEQFF. In DNA form, the CDR3 reads TGTGCCAGCAGCCGAATAGCAGTCTCCTACAATGAGCAGTTCTTC.

The CDR3 DNA reads TGTGCCAGCAGTTACGGGGGGGACAGGCGGACCTACGAGCAGTACTTC. Translated: CASSYGGDRRTYEQYF. The chain employs TRBV6-5 and TRBJ2-7; D possibly corresponds to TRBD1 (8 bases). V was pared by 2 bases and J by 2 bases, with 16 bases between. This CDR3 is built from 16 residues. Per germline, CDR1 MNHEY and CDR2 SVGAGI.

This clone was seen a handful of times. Written as DNA, the CDR3 is TGTGCCAGCAGCCAGGCGACTAGCGGGAGTGTAGGGCAGTACTTC. Protein: CASSQATSGSVGQYF. J is TRBJ2-7 and V is TRBV6-6; 12 bases fit TRBD2. V shed 6 bases, J shed 9 bases, and the junction held 12 bases outside the gene matches. Germline CDR1 reads MNHNY; CDR2 reads SVGAGI (reference sequence). CDR3 length: 15 amino acids.

This clone was seen a few times. The chain joins TRBV5-1 to TRBJ2-7; 16 bases are a match to TRBD2. J was trimmed by 6 bases and V by 3 bases; bases with no gene match: 3. The CDR3 is 15 amino acids. Germline lookup yields CDR1 SGHRS and CDR2 YFSETQ. CDR3 nucleotide sequence: TGCGCCAGCAGCTCGGGACTAGCGGGAGGGCTCGAGCAGTACTTC. This sequence encodes CASSSGLAGGLEQYF.

As regards this clone: Other nucleotide sequences in the sample specify the same CDR3. V and J are TRBV6-5 and TRBJ2-7; TRBD2 might be the D (5 bases). Looked up from germline, CDR1 is MNHEY and CDR2 is SVGAGI. With 0 bases removed from V and 2 bases from J, the gap between germline ends came to 8 bases. This CDR3 has 14 residues. The CDR3 bases are TGTGCCAGCAGTTACTCGCGAGGGACCTACGAGCAGTACTTC. It codes for CASSYSRGTYEQYF.

This clone was seen just once. The J gene is TRBJ2-7, the V gene TRBV5-1; D perhaps matches TRBD1 (6 bases). Germline V lookup: CDR1 SGHRS, CDR2 YFSETQ. With 2 bases removed from V and 4 bases from J, the gap between germline ends came to 16 bases. The CDR3 runs to 15 residues. The CDR3 region is CASSLIPGQQYEQYF. The CDR3 coding sequence is TGCGCCAGCAGCTTAATACCGGGACAACAATACGAGCAGTACTTC.

This clone was found a few times. The gene calls are TRBV7-9 and TRBJ1-1; D gene unclear. CDR3 length: 13 residues. Germline CDR1 and CDR2: SEHNR and FQNEAQ (reference sequence). The V gene lost 5 bases and the J gene lost 4 bases, with 11 bases spanning the gap. In DNA, the CDR3 is TGTGCCAGCAGCCAACGGGAGCGCACTGAAGCTTTCTTT. Encoded protein: CASSQRERTEAFF.

This rearrangement joins TRBV4-1 to TRBJ1-1; TRBD1 aligns across 7 bases. CDR1 is MGHRA, CDR2 YSYEKL, per germline. The ends lost 1 base at V and 1 base at J; junction bases unmatched: 3. CDR3 size: 15 residues. CDR3: CASSQVDRQNTEAFF. The CDR3 region has the DNA TGCGCCAGCAGCCAAGTGGACAGGCAGAACACTGAAGCTTTCTTT.

The V and J genes are TRBV2 and TRBJ2-7; 11 bases map to TRBD1. Germline assignment: CDR1 SNHLY and CDR2 FYNNEI. The CDR3 contains 13 residues. Trimming took 9 bases from V and 3 from J; bases not matched to a gene: 4. CDR3: CARGQGGNYEQYF. In DNA form, the CDR3 reads TGTGCCAGGGGACAGGGGGGGAACTACGAGCAGTACTTC.

The chain carries TRBV6-1 and TRBJ2-3; D not certain. The germline V gene encodes CDR1 MNHNS and CDR2 SASEGT. This CDR3 contains 12 residues. V was cut by 4 bases and J by 2 bases, with 4 bases left in between. CDR3: CASSALTDTQYF. CDR3 in DNA: TGTGCCAGCAGTGCACTCACAGATACGCAGTATTTT.

Only a few counts were recorded for this clone. V is TRBV9 and J is TRBJ2-1; tentative D call: TRBD2 (6 bases). Trimming pared 4 bases from V and 12 bases from J, leaving 14 bases between. This CDR3 is 12 amino acids long. CDR1 is SGDLS and CDR2 is YYNGEE in the germline V gene. CDR3 bases: TGTGCCAGCAGCCCACGTAACGGGGGGCAGTTCTTC. It translates to CASSPRNGGQFF.

This clone was seen a few times. The J gene is TRBJ1-1, the V gene TRBV11-1; D possibly corresponds to TRBD1 (5 bases). The germline V gene has CDR1 SGHAT and CDR2 FQDESV (reference sequence). This CDR3 has 15 residues. V lost 2 bases and J 4 bases, leaving 14 bases between the germline ends. CDR3 loop: CASSLRQTLSTEAFF. Written as DNA, the CDR3 is TGTGCCAGCAGCTTAAGACAGACATTGAGCACTGAAGCTTTCTTT.

This clone was seen only a few times. The chain recombines TRBV9 with TRBJ2-3; TRBD2 matches at 13 bases. CDR3 length: 16 amino acids. Unmatched junction bases numbered 7, after V lost 4 bases and J lost 5 bases. The germline V gene encodes CDR1 SGDLS and CDR2 YYNGEE. Here the CDR3 reads CASSRWTSGSQDTQYF. The CDR3 DNA reads as TGTGCCAGCAGCCGGTGGACTAGCGGGAGCCAAGATACGCAGTATTTT. The variable domain in full, completed from reference TRBV9 and TRBJ2-3, reads DSGVTQTPKHLITATGQRVTLRCSPRSGDLSVYWYQQSLDQGLQFLIQYYNGEERAKGNILERFSAQQFPDLHSELNLSSLELGDSALYFCASSRWTSGSQDTQYFGPGTRLTVL.

The V gene is TRBV9, the J gene TRBJ2-7; tentatively, D is TRBD2 (5 bases). The CDR3 covers 16 residues. The V gene lost 0 bases and the J gene lost 3 bases, with 16 bases spanning the gap. CDR1 is SGDLS and CDR2 is YYNGEE in the germline V gene. The CDR3 is CASSVAGSPGGYEQYF. The CDR3 region has the DNA TGTGCCAGCAGCGTAGCTGGAAGTCCAGGAGGCTACGAGCAGTACTTC.

In this sample, this clone turned up a few times. The V gene is TRBV7-8, the J gene TRBJ2-5; a weak D match, TRBD2 (6 bases). In germline, CDR1 is SGHVS, CDR2 FQNEAQ. This CDR3 contains 16 residues. The ends were cut back, 1 base at V and 4 bases at J, with 16 bases in the middle. This CDR3 reads CASSLGPPAGLETQYF. In DNA form, the CDR3 reads TGTGCCAGCAGCTTAGGCCCACCAGCGGGTTTAGAGACCCAGTACTTC.

This clone showed up just a few times. V gene TRBV30 combines with J gene TRBJ2-5, with a tentative D call TRBD2 (5 bases). The V end lost 3 bases, the J end lost 2 bases, and 10 bases lay between the germline ends. The length of the CDR3 is 13 residues. Germline CDR1 reads GTSNPN; CDR2 reads SVGIG (reference sequence). CDR3 sequence (DNA): TGTGCCTGGAGCTCGCCGGGACAAGAGACCCAGTACTTC. It codes for CAWSSPGQETQYF.

This clone was seen a handful of times. V gene TRBV5-1 combines with J gene TRBJ1-1; the D is unclear. CDR1 is SGHRS, CDR2 YFSETQ, per germline. Trimming removed 4 bases at V and 1 base at J, with 14 bases between. The CDR3 length is 15 residues. CDR3 sequence: CASSLQVTRNTEAFF. The CDR3 DNA reads TGCGCCAGCAGCCTCCAGGTGACCCGGAACACTGAAGCTTTCTTT.

This clone has only a few counts. V and J are TRBV18 and TRBJ2-1, with 12 bases lining up with TRBD2. There are 14 residues in the CDR3. After removal of 6 bases from V and 8 bases from J, the junction contained 5 bases not matched to a gene. From germline, CDR1 is KGHSH and CDR2 LQKENI. The CDR3 coding sequence is TGTGCCAGCTCGACTAGCGGGAGTCTCTATGAGCAGTTCTTC. It encodes CASSTSGSLYEQFF. The variable domain in full, completed from reference TRBV18 and TRBJ2-1, reads NAGVMQNPRHLVRRRGQEARLRCSPMKGHSHVYWYRQLPEEGLKFMVYLQKENIIDESGMPKERFSAEFPKEGPSILRIQQVVRGDSAAYFCASSTSGSLYEQFFGPGTRLTVL.

V gene TRBV15 combines with J gene TRBJ1-1; TRBD1 matches at 7 bases. J gave up 1 base and V 1 base, and 3 bases lay outside the gene matches. This CDR3 is 15 amino acids long. Germline CDR1 LNHNV, CDR2 YYDKDF (reference sequence). The CDR3 coding sequence is TGTGCCACCAGCAGAGGTGGACAGGCGAACACTGAAGCTTTCTTT. It translates to CATSRGGQANTEAFF.

The chain joins TRBV7-8 to TRBJ1-2; tentatively, D is TRBD1 (5 bases). The V gene lost 4 bases and the J gene lost 2 bases, with 14 bases spanning the gap. Germline V gives CDR1 SGHVS, CDR2 FQNEAQ. The CDR3 has 15 amino acids. CDR3 DNA: TGTGCCAGCAGCTCCCATAAGGGGATCAACTATGGCTACACCTTC. Its protein is CASSSHKGINYGYTF.

This clone was detected only a few times. V and J are TRBV29-1 and TRBJ2-1; 8 bases match TRBD2. This CDR3 contains 15 residues. V shed 6 bases, J shed 0 bases, and the junction held 7 bases outside the gene matches. Per the germline V gene, CDR1 is SQVTM and CDR2 is ANQGSEA. Here the CDR3 DNA reads TGCAGCGTCCCCAGACTAGCGAGCTCCTACAATGAGCAGTTCTTC. It yields the protein CSVPRLASSYNEQFF.